This entry concerns a single T cell receptor beta chain. Its antigen remains unidentified. CDR1 is MGHRA, CDR2 YSYEKL, per germline. Trimming removed 1 base at V and 6 bases at J, with 14 bases between. The CDR3 runs 15 residues. The record originates from a study of post-analysis software for immune sequencing data. Whole-study context: Included among the disease courses, which were recorded for the cohort, were relapsing-remitting, secondary progressive and progressive-relapsing multiple sclerosis.

Broader study findings: In patients, TRBV5-6, TRBV5-1 and TRBV20-1 belonged to four or five TRBV segments found more frequently than in controls.

cDNA libraries of TCR beta carried unique molecular identifiers. TCRdb analysed the PCR reads with MiXCR anew, one entry per CDR3 protein. Here the sample spans about 760,000 distinct CDR3 sequences, about 27% being singletons. Sequenced input: blood. The chain combines TRBV4-1 with TRBJ2-3; D is uncertain. This receptor was identified in a girl aged 5-17 years with multiple sclerosis. CDR3 sequence: CASSQGLGFIDTQYF. CDR3 in DNA: TGCGCCAGCAGCCAAGGTCTTGGTTTTATCGATACGCAGTATTTT.